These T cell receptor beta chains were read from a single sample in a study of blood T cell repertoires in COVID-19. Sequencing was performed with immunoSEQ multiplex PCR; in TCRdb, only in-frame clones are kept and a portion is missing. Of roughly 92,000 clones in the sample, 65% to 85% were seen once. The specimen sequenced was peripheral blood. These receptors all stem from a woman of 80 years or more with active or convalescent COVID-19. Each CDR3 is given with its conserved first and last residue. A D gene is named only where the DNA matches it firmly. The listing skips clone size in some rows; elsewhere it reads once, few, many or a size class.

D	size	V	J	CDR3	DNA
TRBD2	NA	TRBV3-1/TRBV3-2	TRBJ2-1	CASSQDGTSGRARGSYNEQFF	TGTGCCAGCAGCCAAGATGGGACTAGCGGGAGGGCCCGCGGCTCCTACAATGAGCAGTTCTTC
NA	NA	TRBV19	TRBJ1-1	CASSILQNTEAFF	TGTGCCAGTAGTATTTTACAGAACACTGAAGCTTTCTTT
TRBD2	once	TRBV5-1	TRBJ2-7	CASRLGLAGGGYEQYF	TGCGCCAGCAGACTCGGACTAGCGGGAGGTGGATACGAGCAGTACTTC
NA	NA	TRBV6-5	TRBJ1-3	CASSYLAGGNTIYF	TGTGCCAGCAGTTATTTGGCTGGCGGAAACACCATATATTTT
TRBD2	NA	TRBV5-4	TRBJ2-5	CASSSGTSGFQETQYF	TGTGCCAGCAGCTCCGGGACTAGCGGGTTTCAAGAGACCCAGTACTTC
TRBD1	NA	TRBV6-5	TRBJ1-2	CASIKDRGATYGYTF	TGTGCCAGCATTAAAGACAGGGGGGCCACCTATGGCTACACCTTC
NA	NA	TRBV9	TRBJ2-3	CASSVFSTGDTQYF	TGTGCCAGCAGCGTTTTCTCAACCGGGGATACGCAGTATTTT
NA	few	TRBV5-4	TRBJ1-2	CASSLEGRGGYTF	TGTGCCAGCAGCTTGGAGGGGCGAGGCGGCTACACCTTC
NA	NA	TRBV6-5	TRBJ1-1	CASSYSRANTEAFF	TGTGCCAGCAGTTACTCGAGAGCGAACACTGAAGCTTTCTTT
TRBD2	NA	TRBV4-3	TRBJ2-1	CASSQVGGGSYNEQFF	TGCGCCAGCAGCCAAGTTGGGGGGGGCTCCTACAATGAGCAGTTCTTC
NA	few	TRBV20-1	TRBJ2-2	CLADTGELFF	TGCCTAGCCGACACCGGGGAGCTGTTTTTT
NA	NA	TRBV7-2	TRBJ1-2	CASSLGFGRGYTF	TGTGCCAGCAGCCTAGGGTTCGGGAGGGGCTACACCTTC
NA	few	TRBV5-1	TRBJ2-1	CASSLPSSPYNEQFF	TGCGCCAGCAGCTTGCCTAGCAGCCCCTACAATGAGCAGTTCTTC
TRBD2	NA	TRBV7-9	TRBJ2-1	CASSSGGINEQFF	TGTGCCAGCAGCTCGGGGGGGATCAATGAGCAGTTCTTC
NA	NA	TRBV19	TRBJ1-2	CASTPDNPYGYTF	TGTGCCAGTACCCCCGACAACCCCTATGGCTACACCTTC
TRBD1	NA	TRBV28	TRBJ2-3	CASSSGGSTDTQYF	TGTGCCAGCAGTTCAGGGGGTAGCACAGATACGCAGTATTTT
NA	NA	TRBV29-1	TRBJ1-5	CSVGEGAGQPQHF	TGCAGCGTTGGAGAGGGCGCGGGTCAGCCCCAGCATTTT
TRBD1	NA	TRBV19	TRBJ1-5	CASSSDRGWQPQHF	TGTGCCAGTAGTTCAGACAGGGGCTGGCAGCCCCAGCATTTT
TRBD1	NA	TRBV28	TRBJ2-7	CATLRQGAIYEQYF	TGTGCCACCCTCCGACAGGGGGCCATCTACGAGCAGTACTTC
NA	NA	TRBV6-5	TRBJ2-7	CASRLLAAYEQYF	TGTGCCAGCAGACTCCTAGCCGCCTACGAGCAGTACTTC
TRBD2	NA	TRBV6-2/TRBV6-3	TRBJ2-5	CASSVGRLAGVTRWTQYF	TGTGCCAGCAGTGTTGGGAGACTAGCGGGGGTCACAAGGTGGACCCAGTACTTC
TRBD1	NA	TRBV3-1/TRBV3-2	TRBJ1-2	CASSRQGGYGYTF	TGTGCCAGCAGTCGACAGGGGGGCTATGGCTACACCTTC
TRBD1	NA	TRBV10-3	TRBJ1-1	CAISERTGGSGTEAFF	TGTGCCATCAGTGAGAGGACAGGGGGAAGTGGCACTGAAGCTTTCTTT
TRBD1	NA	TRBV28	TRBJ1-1	CASSLSPGTGGTNTEAFF	TGTGCCAGCAGCCTCAGTCCCGGGACAGGGGGTACGAACACTGAAGCTTTCTTT
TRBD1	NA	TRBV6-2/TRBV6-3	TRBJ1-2	CASRPPGQSYGYTF	TGTGCCAGCAGACCTCCGGGACAGTCCTATGGCTACACCTTC
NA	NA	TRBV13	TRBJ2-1	CASSTPLVYNEQFF	TGTGCCAGCAGCACCCCACTAGTTTACAATGAGCAGTTCTTC
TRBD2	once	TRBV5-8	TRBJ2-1	CASSRTRNEQFF	TGTGCCAGCAGCAGGACTAGAAATGAGCAGTTCTTC
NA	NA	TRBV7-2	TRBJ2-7	CASSLARDYEQYF	TGTGCCAGCAGCTTAGCCAGGGACTACGAGCAGTACTTC
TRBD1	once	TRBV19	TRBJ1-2	CASSRPGQGPNRHGYTF	TGTGCCAGTAGTAGGCCGGGACAGGGTCCCAATCGGCATGGCTACACCTTC
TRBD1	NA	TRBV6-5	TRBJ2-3	CAAKTGFGADTQYF	TGTGCCGCAAAGACAGGGTTTGGGGCAGATACGCAGTATTTT
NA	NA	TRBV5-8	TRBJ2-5	CASSYQETQYF	TGTGCCAGCAGTTATCAAGAGACCCAGTACTTC
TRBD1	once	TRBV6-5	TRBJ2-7	CASTGTGYSYEQYF	TGTGCCAGCACCGGGACAGGGTACTCCTACGAGCAGTACTTC
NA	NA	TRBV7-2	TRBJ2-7	CASSLVVGSSNEQYF	TGTGCCAGCAGCTTAGTGGTGGGGAGTTCGAACGAGCAGTACTTC
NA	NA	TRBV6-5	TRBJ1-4	CASSYSGGKLFF	TGTGCCAGCAGTTACTCGGGGGGGAAACTGTTTTTT
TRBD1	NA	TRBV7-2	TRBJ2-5	CASSSQGTQETQYF	TGTGCCAGCAGCTCACAGGGGACCCAAGAGACCCAGTACTTC
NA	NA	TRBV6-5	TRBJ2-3	CASTTPSTDTQYF	TGTGCCAGCACGACACCTAGCACAGATACGCAGTATTTT
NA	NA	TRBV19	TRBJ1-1	CATQAGHLNTEAFF	TGTGCCACCCAAGCGGGACACCTGAACACTGAAGCTTTCTTT
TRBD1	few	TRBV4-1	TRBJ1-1	CASSQDSLKGQLNTEAFF	TGCGCCAGCAGCCAAGACTCACTAAAGGGACAGTTGAACACTGAAGCTTTCTTT
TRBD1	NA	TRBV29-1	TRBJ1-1	CSSKGQGTTEAFF	TGCAGCAGCAAGGGACAGGGTACCACTGAAGCTTTCTTT
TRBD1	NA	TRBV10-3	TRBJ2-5	CAIREGSQGGETQYF	TGTGCCATCAGGGAAGGCTCACAGGGGGGAGAGACCCAGTACTTC
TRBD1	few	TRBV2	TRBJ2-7	CASSDRGLTYEQYF	TGTGCCAGCAGTGACAGGGGGCTGACCTACGAGCAGTACTTC
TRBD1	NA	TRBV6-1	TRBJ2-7	CASSEGTGGIYEQYF	TGTGCCAGCAGTGAGGGGACAGGGGGCATCTACGAGCAGTACTTC
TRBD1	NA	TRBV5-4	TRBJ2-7	CASTQGGANRPYEQYF	TGTGCCAGCACCCAAGGGGGCGCAAACCGGCCCTACGAGCAGTACTTC
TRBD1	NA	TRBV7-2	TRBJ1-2	CASSLETGGAGYTF	TGTGCCAGCAGCTTAGAGACAGGGGGCGCGGGCTACACCTTC
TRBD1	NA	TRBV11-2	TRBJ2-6	CASSPRTGRANVLTF	TGTGCCAGCAGCCCAAGGACAGGTCGGGCCAACGTCCTGACTTTC
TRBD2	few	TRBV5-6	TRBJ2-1	CASSLPGTRLYNEQFF	TGTGCCAGCAGCTTGCCCGGGACTAGGCTATACAATGAGCAGTTCTTC
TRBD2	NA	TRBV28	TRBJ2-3	CASSPPGLVSDTQYF	TGTGCCAGCAGTCCACCGGGACTAGTTTCAGATACGCAGTATTTT
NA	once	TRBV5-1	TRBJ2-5	CASSLETGDLGTQYF	TGCGCCAGCAGCTTGGAGACAGGCGACCTGGGGACCCAGTACTTC
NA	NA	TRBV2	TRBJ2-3	CASSPTGTSTDTQYF	TGTGCCAGCAGCCCGACAGGGACTAGCACAGATACGCAGTATTTT